Described below is a single TCR beta chain sequence and its context. This clonotype was counted ten times or more. No antigen is known for it. Per-base quality was not reported, and no clone a single base away is much larger than it. These data come from a study of T-cell reconstitution after alpha-beta-depleted transplantation in children listed by TCRdb under 2016. Turning to the overall study: T-cell immune reconstitution after TCRalphabeta/CD19-depleted allogeneic hematopoietic cell transplantation in children was quantitatively tracked in the study by means of TCR repertoire profiling.

The library was generated by PCR. Reads for this sample came from an Illumina HiSeq 2500. To normalize quantification of the TCRbeta repertoire, the TCR libraries were built with molecular barcoding that relied on unique molecular identifiers. TCRdb passed the public sequencing reads through fastp at Q25 and MiXCR, retaining productive beta sequences. Every entry covers one CDR3 protein and lists the most common genes and DNA from its rows. The sample data list around 440,000 distinct CDR3 sequences, and roughly a tenth of these were observed just once. Of the sample, around 2% is held by the ten largest clones. The germline V gene encodes CDR1 SQVTM and CDR2 ANQGSEA. From cysteine to phenylalanine, the CDR3 is 16 amino acids long. Just the 48-base CDR3 DNA is kept, in frame starting at base 1. Germline trimming: 7 bases from V, 0 bases from J; junction bases outside gene matches: 7. On the study overall, not on this receptor specifically: The high TCRbeta diversity at day 60 in some patients was ascribed to recipient T cells and intrathymic progenitors that had survived conditioning. The apparently early recovery of alphabetaT-cell counts about two months after transplant reportedly depended on only several hundred rapidly expanded clones that came from non-depleted graft cells. The frequencies of hyperexpanded clones fell over the following months, and after one year, T-cell counts and TCRbeta diversity were mostly attributed to newly produced T cells.

Per the publication, the treatment or condition label means: allogeneic hematopoietic cell transplantation with graft depleted of TCRalphabeta T cells and CD19 B cells. The children who served as transplant recipients had been given grafts of TCRalphabeta/CD19-depleted allogeneic hematopoietic cells. The TCR comes from a child aged 2 to 15 with inherited bone marrow failure, due to receive a stem cell transplant. Here the sequenced sample was PBMCs, taken before TCRalphabeta/CD19-depleted stem cell transplant. The chain is encoded by TRBV29-1 joined to TRBJ2-6; 9 nucleotides in the junction match TRBD1. CDR3 protein: CSDRDRAYSGANVLTF. The sequenced DNA is TGCAGCGACCGGGACAGGGCGTACTCTGGGGCCAACGTCCTGACTTTC. Joined to the reference TRBV29-1 and TRBJ2-6 proteins, this CDR3 gives the full variable domain: SAVISQKPSRDICQRGTSLTIQCQVDSQVTMMFWYRQQPGQSLTLIATANQGSEATYESGFVIDKFPISRPNLTFSTLTVSNMSPEDSSIYLCSDRDRAYSGANVLTFGAGSRLTVL.